These 13 T cell receptor beta chains were all obtained from the same sample, sequenced in a study of Ad26.COV2.S vaccination and SARS-CoV-2 variants. The method was immunoSEQ multiplex PCR; TCRdb's version includes in-frame clones alone and lacks a portion of them. Of under 300,000 clones listed, about 83% are singletons. The treatment was: around 19 received Ad26.COV2.S at low or high dose, single or two shots; about five received placebo; per-sample allocation not given. Repertoires come from day 63 after the first vaccine or placebo injection. Sequenced material: peripheral blood, taken in a trial of Ad26.COV2.S vaccine versus placebo. The receptors derive from a person aged 18 to 59 who received the Ad26.COV2.S COVID-19 vaccine or a placebo.

This clone turned up a few times. J is TRBJ1-1 and V is TRBV3-1 (or the pseudogene TRBV3-2), with D unresolved. CDR1 and CDR2 from the germline V gene are LGHDT and YNNKEL (reference sequence). The V end was cut by 4 bases, the J end by 5 bases, with 11 bases between. This CDR3 spans 13 amino acids. The CDR3 DNA is TGTGCCAGCAGCCTCATTCGGGGTACTGAAGCTTTCTTT. This translates into CASSLIRGTEAFF.

The chain carries TRBV7-9 and TRBJ1-2; D unclear. The CDR3 has 14 residues. Germline V gene sequence: CDR1 SEHNR, CDR2 FQNEAQ (reference sequence). The V and J ends lost 5 bases and 5 bases respectively, with 15 bases between them. The CDR3 DNA reads TGTGCCAGCAGCCCCGGACCGGGAAGTTATGGCTACACCTTC. Its protein product is CASSPGPGSYGYTF.

This rearrangement joins TRBV19 to TRBJ1-5; D unresolved. Trimming removed 2 bases at V and 7 bases at J, with 9 bases between. Germline lookup yields CDR1 LNHDA and CDR2 SQIVND (reference sequence). This CDR3 comprises 13 residues. CDR3 nucleotide sequence: TGTGCCAGTAGTATACAAGGGAGCCAGCCCCAGCATTTT. Protein product: CASSIQGSQPQHF.

This clone was picked up a small number of times. CDR3 coding DNA: TGTGCCAGCAGTTCCCGGGACAGGCAATCACCCCTCCACTTT. Its translation is CASSSRDRQSPLHF. The rearrangement uses TRBV6-5 and TRBJ1-6; 8 bases agree with TRBD1. Germline CDR1 MNHEY, CDR2 SVGAGI. The CDR3 is 14 amino acids. V was clipped by 4 bases and J by 10 bases; unmatched bases: 6.

CDR3 in amino acids: CSVGTGDGYTF. CDR3 DNA sequence: TGCAGCGTCGGGACAGGGGATGGCTACACCTTC. This chain connects TRBV29-1 to TRBJ1-2, with 10 bases that match TRBD1. J was trimmed by 6 bases and V by 6 bases; bases with no gene match: 1. This CDR3 comprises 11 residues. The germline CDR1 and CDR2 sequences are SQVTM and ANQGSEA.

CDR3 nucleotide sequence: TGTGCCAGCAGTGAAGGGTCTCTGGGCGGGACTTCGCAGTACGTC. It translates to CASSEGSLGGTSQYV. V usage is TRBV6-1 and J usage is TRBJ2-7, with a possible D match to TRBD2 (6 bases). Trimming shortened V by 1 base and J by 9 bases, and 19 bases separated the two germline ends. The CDR3 has 15 residues. Germline assignment: CDR1 MNHNS and CDR2 SASEGT.

The chain combines TRBV6-1 with TRBJ2-2, with D uncertain. The V end was cut by 1 base, the J end by 0 bases, with 6 bases between. The CDR3 covers 15 residues. Germline CDR1 reads MNHNS; CDR2 reads SASEGT. This chain's CDR3 is CASSEDSANTGELFF. CDR3 in DNA: TGTGCCAGCAGTGAAGACAGCGCGAACACCGGGGAGCTGTTTTTT.

The chain has TRBV2 and TRBJ2-7; D remains unclear. CDR1 is SNHLY and CDR2 is FYNNEI in the germline V gene. This CDR3 has 12 amino acids. The germline V and J ends were trimmed by 3 bases and 4 bases, with 7 bases remaining between them. As DNA, the CDR3 is TGTGCCAGCAGTGAGATGAGATACGAGCAGTACTTC. Translating it yields CASSEMRYEQYF.

The chain uses TRBV7-3 and TRBJ2-1; D is uncertain. Germline V lookup: CDR1 SGHTA, CDR2 FQGTGA. The CDR3 totals 13 residues. The V end was cut by 5 bases, the J end by 9 bases, with 14 bases between. The chain's CDR3 is CASSPGRRFEQFF. CDR3 DNA: TGTGCCAGCAGCCCCGGACGTCGGTTTGAGCAGTTCTTC.

This sequence joins TRBV6-2 or TRBV6-3 and TRBJ1-5; the D is unclear. Germline CDR1 MNHEY, CDR2 SVGEGT. Trimming removed 2 bases from V and 0 bases from J, with 8 bases in between. This CDR3 contains 15 residues. The CDR3: CASSYDLYSNQPQHF. The CDR3 bases are TGTGCCAGCAGTTACGATCTTTATAGCAATCAGCCCCAGCATTTT.

The chain couples TRBV7-3 to TRBJ2-1; 13 positions agree with TRBD2. This CDR3 spans 15 amino acids. The germline gives CDR1 SGHTA, CDR2 FQGTGA. Trimming cost V 5 bases and J 9 bases; bases outside gene matches: 7. CDR3 sequence: CASSPGLAGSVEQFF. The CDR3 nucleotides are TGTGCCAGCAGCCCGGGACTAGCGGGATCAGTTGAGCAGTTCTTC.

The V gene is TRBV7-2, the J gene TRBJ2-2; D tentatively reads TRBD1 or TRBD2 (5 bases each). Germline V lookup: CDR1 SGHTA, CDR2 FQGNSA. V was trimmed by 5 bases and J by 3 bases, leaving 19 bases between them. This CDR3 comprises 17 residues. In DNA, the CDR3 is TGTGCCAGCAGCGGAGGACACAGGAGTATTTACACCGGGGAGCTGTTTTTT. This encodes CASSGGHRSIYTGELFF.

The V gene is TRBV19, the J gene TRBJ2-1; D remains unclear. The CDR3 loop spans 13 amino acids. CDR1 LNHDA and CDR2 SQIVND come from the germline V gene (reference sequence). V lost 3 bases to trimming and J lost 5 bases, with 8 bases between them. CDR3 sequence: CASSIARHNEQFF. The CDR3 DNA sequence: TGTGCCAGTAGTATCGCTCGGCACAATGAGCAGTTCTTC.